This is a list of T cell receptor beta chains from one sample in a study of blood T cell repertoires in COVID-19. Method: immunoSEQ multiplex PCR; TCRdb's copy keeps in-frame clones and lacks some. The top ten hold roughly 25% of the sample, which has tens of thousands of clones, around 80% seen once. Sequenced: peripheral blood. These receptors all stem from a man in his sixties with acute or convalescent COVID-19. The CDR3 runs from the conserved cysteine through the conserved F or W. Fields, in order: J gene, clone size, D gene, V gene, CDR3 protein, CDR3 DNA. The D gene is left open where the match is weak. Clone size is shown for a subset of rows, as once, few, many or a class of expanded clone.

TRBJ1-1,NA,TRBD1,TRBV6-5,CASIPGGMNTEAFF,TGTGCCAGCATTCCAGGGGGCATGAACACTGAAGCTTTCTTT
TRBJ2-7,few,TRBD1,TRBV10-3,CAISEHRVRDRGYEQYF,TGTGCCATCAGTGAGCACAGGGTCCGGGACAGGGGCTACGAGCAGTACTTC
TRBJ1-3,NA,TRBD1,TRBV5-1,CASSLGQGNTIYF,TGCGCCAGCAGCCTGGGACAGGGAAACACCATATATTTT
TRBJ1-1,NA,NA,TRBV21-1,CASSPEPGFGTEAFF,TGTGCCAGCAGCCCCGAGCCCGGGTTCGGCACTGAAGCTTTCTTT
TRBJ2-3,once,NA,TRBV7-2,CASSPGLLSTDTQYF,TGTGCCAGCAGCCCGGGACTTCTCTCCACAGATACGCAGTATTTT
TRBJ1-1,NA,TRBD1,TRBV10-2,CASSWQGDTEAFF,TGCGCCAGCTCATGGCAGGGGGACACTGAAGCTTTCTTT
TRBJ1-1,NA,NA,TRBV19,CASMIGKNTEAFF,TGTGCCAGTATGATCGGGAAGAACACTGAAGCTTTCTTT
TRBJ1-2,NA,NA,TRBV18,CASSPRQGAGPIYGYTF,TGTGCCAGCTCACCACGCCAAGGCGCAGGGCCGATCTATGGCTACACCTTC
TRBJ1-1,NA,TRBD1,TRBV28,CASSFWTGTNTEAFF,TGTGCCAGCAGTTTCTGGACAGGGACGAACACTGAAGCTTTCTTT
TRBJ2-1,few,TRBD1,TRBV10-2,CASRRQGQYNEQFF,TGCGCCAGCCGGAGACAGGGGCAATACAATGAGCAGTTCTTC
TRBJ2-5,NA,NA,TRBV12-3/TRBV12-4,CASSLRGKETQYF,TGTGCCAGCAGTTTGAGGGGGAAAGAGACCCAGTACTTC
TRBJ2-3,NA,NA,TRBV5-1,CASSPWVGGNGDTQYF,TGCGCCAGCAGCCCGTGGGTAGGGGGTAATGGTGATACGCAGTATTTT
TRBJ2-3,NA,NA,TRBV4-1,CASSRTSTMTDTQYF,TGCGCCAGCAGCCGCACAAGTACTATGACAGATACGCAGTATTTT
TRBJ1-2,NA,NA,TRBV7-9,CASSNTGRGSRYGYTF,TGTGCCAGCAGCAACACCGGAAGGGGTAGTCGTTATGGCTACACCTTC
TRBJ2-3,NA,NA,TRBV18,CASSPGGASTDTQYF,TGTGCCAGCTCTCCCGGCGGGGCTAGCACAGATACGCAGTATTTT
TRBJ2-1,NA,NA,TRBV9,CASSVENRETDEQFF,TGTGCCAGCAGCGTGGAGAATCGGGAGACAGATGAGCAGTTCTTC
TRBJ2-7,NA,NA,TRBV12-5,CASAPPRDSREQYF,TGTGCTAGTGCCCCACCCCGGGACTCCCGGGAGCAGTACTTC
TRBJ1-1,NA,NA,TRBV5-1,CASSSQLNTEAFF,TGCGCCAGCAGCTCACAATTGAACACTGAAGCTTTCTTT
TRBJ1-2,NA,TRBD1,TRBV27,CASSSLDRFPFYGYTF,TGTGCCAGCAGTTCCCTGGACAGGTTCCCCTTCTATGGCTACACCTTC
TRBJ1-1,NA,NA,TRBV28,CASSLGREAFF,TGTGCCAGCAGTTTGGGCAGGGAAGCTTTCTTT
TRBJ1-3,NA,NA,TRBV9,CASSGQQSFSGNTIYF,TGTGCCAGCAGCGGACAACAGTCTTTCTCTGGAAACACCATATATTTT
TRBJ1-1,NA,TRBD1,TRBV5-6,CASRQTGGGNTEAFF,TGTGCCAGCAGACAGACAGGGGGCGGAAACACTGAAGCTTTCTTT
TRBJ2-5,NA,NA,TRBV5-4,CASSRKQGWQETQYF,TGTGCCAGCAGCCGTAAACAGGGATGGCAAGAGACCCAGTACTTC
TRBJ2-1,NA,NA,TRBV18,CASSKGAPNNEQFF,TGTGCCAGCTCTAAAGGGGCCCCCAACAATGAGCAGTTCTTC
TRBJ2-2,few,TRBD2,TRBV19,CASSVAGGTGELFF,TGTGCCAGTAGTGTAGCGGGGGGGACCGGGGAGCTGTTTTTT
TRBJ1-1,once,NA,TRBV29-1,CSVQTTEAFF,TGCAGCGTGCAAACTACTGAAGCTTTCTTT
TRBJ2-3,NA,TRBD1,TRBV5-1,CASSQGQVTDTQYF,TGCGCCAGCAGCCAGGGACAGGTCACAGATACGCAGTATTTT
TRBJ2-1,NA,TRBD2,TRBV19,CASSILPLAGGLNEQFF,TGTGCCAGTAGTATATTACCCTTAGCGGGGGGGCTGAATGAGCAGTTCTTC
TRBJ2-1,NA,NA,TRBV5-1,CASKLVPSGGHNEQFF,TGCGCCAGCAAGCTGGTCCCATCCGGGGGGCACAATGAGCAGTTCTTC
TRBJ2-2,NA,TRBD1,TRBV7-7,CASSPDRTNTGELFF,TGTGCTAGCAGCCCGGACAGGACGAACACCGGGGAGCTGTTTTTT
TRBJ2-1,NA,NA,TRBV11-2,CASRRGQSYNEQFF,TGTGCCAGCAGGCGGGGACAGAGCTACAATGAGCAGTTCTTC
TRBJ1-2,NA,NA,TRBV5-1,CASSPSHRRVNYGYTF,TGCGCCAGCAGCCCGAGTCACAGGAGGGTGAACTATGGCTACACCTTC
TRBJ1-6,NA,NA,TRBV6-4,CASRDRYSPLHF,TGTGCCAGCAGGGACCGGTATTCACCCCTCCACTTT
TRBJ1-1,NA,NA,TRBV5-6,CASSLGGLNTEAFF,TGTGCCAGCAGCTTGGGGGGCCTGAACACTGAAGCTTTCTTT
TRBJ2-1,NA,NA,TRBV6-4,CASRSEVLPYNEQFF,TGTGCCAGCAGAAGTGAGGTTCTACCCTACAATGAGCAGTTCTTC
TRBJ2-2,NA,TRBD2,TRBV5-4,CASSPPAGLARGGELFF,TGTGCCAGCAGCCCTCCAGCGGGACTAGCGAGGGGCGGGGAGCTGTTTTTT
TRBJ1-1,NA,NA,TRBV5-4,CASSLGRNRNLLNTEAFF,TGTGCCAGCAGCTTAGGGCGGAACAGGAATTTATTGAACACTGAAGCTTTCTTT
TRBJ2-1,NA,TRBD2,TRBV6-2/TRBV6-3,CASSYQASGGAVEQFF,TGTGCCAGCAGTTATCAGGCTAGCGGGGGGGCGGTTGAGCAGTTCTTC
TRBJ1-1,NA,TRBD1,TRBV2,CASSEGYRGGTEAFF,TGTGCCAGCAGTGAAGGGTACAGGGGAGGCACTGAAGCTTTCTTT
TRBJ1-6,NA,NA,TRBV6-5,CASSLNQVTNSPLHF,TGTGCCAGCAGTTTAAACCAGGTTACGAATTCACCCCTCCACTTT
TRBJ2-7,NA,NA,TRBV4-2,CASSRGREASSYEQYF,TGTGCCAGCAGCCGGGGAAGGGAGGCGTCCTCCTACGAGCAGTACTTC
TRBJ1-1,NA,NA,TRBV30,CAWSVPKRNTEAFF,TGTGCCTGGAGTGTTCCAAAGAGGAACACTGAAGCTTTCTTT
TRBJ2-7,NA,TRBD2,TRBV6-6,CASSYSGLGYEQYF,TGTGCCAGCAGTTACAGTGGACTAGGCTACGAGCAGTACTTC
TRBJ1-1,NA,TRBD1,TRBV29-1,CSVEGFRGRDTEAFF,TGCAGCGTTGAAGGGTTCAGGGGGCGCGACACTGAAGCTTTCTTT
TRBJ1-2,NA,NA,TRBV6-5,CASSRTLQGVEGYTF,TGTGCCAGCAGCCGAACGCTACAGGGAGTGGAAGGCTACACCTTC
TRBJ2-7,NA,TRBD2,TRBV6-1,CASREGLVGQYF,TGTGCCAGTAGAGAAGGACTAGTTGGGCAGTACTTC
TRBJ1-3,NA,NA,TRBV4-1,CASSQALQGGNTIYF,TGCGCCAGCAGCCAGGCCCTCCAGGGAGGGAACACCATATATTTT
TRBJ1-5,once,NA,TRBV28,CASSLPGQGQPQHF,TGTGCCAGCAGTCTGCCAGGGCAGGGACAGCCCCAGCATTTT
TRBJ2-1,NA,TRBD1,TRBV2,CASSGQGSNEQFF,TGTGCCAGCAGCGGACAGGGATCCAATGAGCAGTTCTTC
TRBJ2-5,NA,TRBD2,TRBV2,CASIGQGLAEETQYF,TGTGCCAGCATAGGGCAGGGACTAGCGGAAGAGACCCAGTACTTC
TRBJ2-2,few,NA,TRBV19,CASREGQTYTGELFF,TGTGCCAGTAGGGAGGGACAGACCTACACCGGGGAGCTGTTTTTT
TRBJ1-1,NA,NA,TRBV5-1,CASLPGGNYMNTEAFF,TGCGCCAGTCTTCCGGGAGGCAATTACATGAACACTGAAGCTTTCTTT
TRBJ2-1,NA,NA,TRBV24-1,CATSVPGFNEQFF,TGTGCCACCAGTGTACCAGGTTTCAATGAGCAGTTCTTC